This section outlines one TCR beta chain sequence together with its context. The antigen remains undetermined. This sample stems from a study of T cell responses to AZD1222 COVID-19 vaccine. Findings and caveats of the study: Mostly white British, mostly female donors; authors suggested clonal diversity may be underestimated.

Sequencing used immunoSEQ multiplex PCR; TCRdb keeps in-frame clones, though not all of them. The sample shows about 190,000 clones, under 95% of them seen only once. This CDR3 contains 13 residues. The V gene's germline CDR1 is SQVTM and CDR2 ANQGSEA. Trimming cost V 4 bases and J 4 bases, with 13 bases left between them. This TCR came from an adult in good health. This chain joins TRBV29-1 and TRBJ2-5; D might be TRBD1 (6 bases). This specimen consisted of peripheral blood, obtained on day 0 of AZD1222 vaccination. The CDR3 spells CSVGYRAGETQYF. The CDR3 DNA sequence: TGCAGCGTTGGTTACAGGGCTGGAGAGACCCAGTACTTC.